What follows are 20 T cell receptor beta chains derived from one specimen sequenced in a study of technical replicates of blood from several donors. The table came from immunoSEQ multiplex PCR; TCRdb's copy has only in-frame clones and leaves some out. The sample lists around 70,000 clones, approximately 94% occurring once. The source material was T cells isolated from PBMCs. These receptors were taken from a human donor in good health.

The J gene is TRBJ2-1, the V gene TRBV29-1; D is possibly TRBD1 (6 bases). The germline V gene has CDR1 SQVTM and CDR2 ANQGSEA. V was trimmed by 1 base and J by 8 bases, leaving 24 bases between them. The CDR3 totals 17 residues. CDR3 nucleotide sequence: TGCAGCGTTGAAGCACAGGGTGGGAAAGTTTTTAGCGATGAGCAGTTCTTC. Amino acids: CSVEAQGGKVFSDEQFF.

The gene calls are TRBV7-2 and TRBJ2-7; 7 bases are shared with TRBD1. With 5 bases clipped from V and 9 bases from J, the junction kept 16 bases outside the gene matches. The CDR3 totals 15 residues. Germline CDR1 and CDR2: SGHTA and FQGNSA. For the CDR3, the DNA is TGTGCCAGCAGCCGAACCGGTGGGACAGCGTTTCGGCAGTACTTC. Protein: CASSRTGGTAFRQYF.

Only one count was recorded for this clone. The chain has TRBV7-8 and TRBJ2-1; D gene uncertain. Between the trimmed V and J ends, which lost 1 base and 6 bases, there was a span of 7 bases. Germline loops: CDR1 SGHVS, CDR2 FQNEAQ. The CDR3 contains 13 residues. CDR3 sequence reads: CASSLGGFNEQFF. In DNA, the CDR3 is TGTGCCAGCAGCTTAGGTGGCTTCAATGAGCAGTTCTTC.

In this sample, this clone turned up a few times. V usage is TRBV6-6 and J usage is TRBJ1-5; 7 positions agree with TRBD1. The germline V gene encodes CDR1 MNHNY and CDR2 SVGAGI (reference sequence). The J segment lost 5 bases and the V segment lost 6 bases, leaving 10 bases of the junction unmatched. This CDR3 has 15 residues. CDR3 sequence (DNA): TGTGCCAGCAGGGGACAGTTCGCGGGTGATCAGCCCCAGCATTTT. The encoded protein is CASRGQFAGDQPQHF.

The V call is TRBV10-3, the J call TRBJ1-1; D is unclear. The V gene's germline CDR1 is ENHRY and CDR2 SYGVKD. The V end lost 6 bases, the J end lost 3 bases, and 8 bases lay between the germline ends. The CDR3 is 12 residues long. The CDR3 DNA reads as TGTGCCATCAGGGAGGGCTACACTGAAGCTTTCTTT. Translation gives CAIREGYTEAFF.

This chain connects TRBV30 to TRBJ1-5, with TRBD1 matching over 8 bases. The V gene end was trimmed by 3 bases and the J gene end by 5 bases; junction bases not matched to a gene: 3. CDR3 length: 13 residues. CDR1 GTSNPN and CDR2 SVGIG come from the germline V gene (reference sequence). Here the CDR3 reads CAWSPGQDQPQHF. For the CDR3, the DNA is TGTGCCTGGAGCCCGGGACAGGATCAGCCCCAGCATTTT.

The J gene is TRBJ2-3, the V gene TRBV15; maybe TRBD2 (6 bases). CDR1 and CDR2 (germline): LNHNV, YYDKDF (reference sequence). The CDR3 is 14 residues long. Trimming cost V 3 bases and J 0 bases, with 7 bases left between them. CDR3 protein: CATSRAGSTDTQYF. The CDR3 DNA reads TGTGCCACCAGCAGGGCGGGAAGCACAGATACGCAGTATTTT.

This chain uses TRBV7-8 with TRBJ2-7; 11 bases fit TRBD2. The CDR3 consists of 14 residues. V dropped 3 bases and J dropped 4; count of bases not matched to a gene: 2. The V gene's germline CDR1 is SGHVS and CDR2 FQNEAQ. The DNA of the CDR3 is TGTGCCAGCAGCTTGGGACTAGCGGCATACGAGCAGTACTTC. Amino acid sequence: CASSLGLAAYEQYF.

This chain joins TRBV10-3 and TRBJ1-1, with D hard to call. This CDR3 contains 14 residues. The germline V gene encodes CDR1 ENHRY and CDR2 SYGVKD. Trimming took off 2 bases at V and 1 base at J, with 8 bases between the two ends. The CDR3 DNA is TGTGCCATCAGTGAGGAGGGAACGAACACTGAAGCTTTCTTT. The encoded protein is CAISEEGTNTEAFF.

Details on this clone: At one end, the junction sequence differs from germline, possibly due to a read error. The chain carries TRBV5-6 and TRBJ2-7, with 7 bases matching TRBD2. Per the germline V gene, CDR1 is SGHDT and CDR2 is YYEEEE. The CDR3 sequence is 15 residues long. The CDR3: CASSLAASGSYEQYF. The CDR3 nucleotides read TGTGCCAGCAGTTTGGCCGCTAGCGGATCCTACGAGCAGTACTTC.

In DNA form, the CDR3 reads TGTGCCAGCAGCTATCTTAGCGGGAGGGCAGATACGCAGTATTTT. Amino acid sequence: CASSYLSGRADTQYF. The V and J genes are TRBV11-2 and TRBJ2-3, with 11 bases fitting TRBD2. There are 15 residues in the CDR3. After removal of 4 bases from V and 4 bases from J, the junction contained 4 bases not matched to a gene. CDR1 is SGHAT, CDR2 FQNNGV, per germline.

CDR3 DNA sequence: TGTGCCAGCAGCTTAAAGGTTGCTAGCGGGAGATTACCCTACAATGAGCAGTTCTTC. It is translated as CASSLKVASGRLPYNEQFF. The chain uses TRBV13 and TRBJ2-1; TRBD2 matches 10 bases. The CDR3 is 19 amino acids. Germline-derived CDR1 and CDR2 are PRHDT and FYEKMQ (reference sequence). Losses at the gene ends were 2 bases for V and 2 bases for J; bases not matched to a gene: 12.

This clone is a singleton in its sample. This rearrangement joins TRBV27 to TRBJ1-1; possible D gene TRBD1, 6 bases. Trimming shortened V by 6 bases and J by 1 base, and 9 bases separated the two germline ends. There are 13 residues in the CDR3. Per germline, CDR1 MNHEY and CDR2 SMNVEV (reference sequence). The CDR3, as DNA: TGTGCCAGCAGCTCGGACAGGAACACTGAAGCTTTCTTT. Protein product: CASSSDRNTEAFF.

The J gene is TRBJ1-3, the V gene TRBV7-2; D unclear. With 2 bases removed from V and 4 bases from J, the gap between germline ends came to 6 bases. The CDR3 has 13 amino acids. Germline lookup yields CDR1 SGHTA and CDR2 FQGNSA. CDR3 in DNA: TGTGCCAGCAGCTTAACAATCGGAAACACCATATATTTT. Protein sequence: CASSLTIGNTIYF.

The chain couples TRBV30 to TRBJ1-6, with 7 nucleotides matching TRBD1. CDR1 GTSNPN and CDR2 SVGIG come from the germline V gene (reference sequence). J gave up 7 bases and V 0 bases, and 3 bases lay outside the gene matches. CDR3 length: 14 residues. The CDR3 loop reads CAWSVPGGNSPLHF. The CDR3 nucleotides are TGTGCCTGGAGTGTACCAGGGGGAAATTCACCCCTCCACTTT.

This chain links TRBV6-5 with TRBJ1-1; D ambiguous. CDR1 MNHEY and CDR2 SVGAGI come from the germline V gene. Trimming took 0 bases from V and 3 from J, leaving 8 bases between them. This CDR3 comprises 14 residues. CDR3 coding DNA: TGTGCCAGCAGTTACTCGACTGGCCACACTGAAGCTTTCTTT. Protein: CASSYSTGHTEAFF.

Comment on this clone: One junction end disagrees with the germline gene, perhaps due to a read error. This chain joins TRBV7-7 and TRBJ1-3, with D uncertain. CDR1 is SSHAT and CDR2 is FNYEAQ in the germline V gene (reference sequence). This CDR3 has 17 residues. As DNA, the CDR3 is TGTGCTAGCAGCCAAACCGGGATCCGTAGGGAGGGAAACACCATATATTTT. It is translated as CASSQTGIRREGNTIYF. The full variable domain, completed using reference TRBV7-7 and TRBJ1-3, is GAGVSQSPRYKVTKRGQDVTLRCDPISSHATLYWYQQALGQGPEFLTYFNYEAQPDKSGLPSDRFSAERPEGSISTLTIQRTEQRDSAMYRCASSQTGIRREGNTIYFGEGSWLTVV.

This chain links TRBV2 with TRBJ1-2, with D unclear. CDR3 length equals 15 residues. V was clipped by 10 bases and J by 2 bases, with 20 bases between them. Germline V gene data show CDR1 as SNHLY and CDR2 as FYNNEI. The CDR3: CATLSEVAANYGYTF. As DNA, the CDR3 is TGTGCCACCCTTAGTGAGGTTGCCGCGAACTATGGCTACACCTTC. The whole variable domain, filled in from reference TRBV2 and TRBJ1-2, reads EPEVTQTPSHQVTQMGQEVILRCVPISNHLYFYWYRQILGQKVEFLVSFYNNEISEKSEIFDDQFSVERPDGSNFTLKIRSTKLEDSAMYFCATLSEVAANYGYTFGSGTRLTVV.

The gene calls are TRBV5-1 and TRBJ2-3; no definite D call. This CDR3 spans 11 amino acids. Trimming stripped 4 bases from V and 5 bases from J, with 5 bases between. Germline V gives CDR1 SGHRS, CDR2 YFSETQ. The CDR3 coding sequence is TGCGCCAGCAGCGTTAGAGATACGCAGTATTTT. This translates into CASSVRDTQYF.

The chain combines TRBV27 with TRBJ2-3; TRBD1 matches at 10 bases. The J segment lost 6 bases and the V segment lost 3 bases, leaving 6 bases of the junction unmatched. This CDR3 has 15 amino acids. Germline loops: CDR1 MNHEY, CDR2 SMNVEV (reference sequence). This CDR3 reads CASSFTGTGDDTQYF. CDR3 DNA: TGTGCCAGCAGTTTTACTGGGACAGGGGACGATACGCAGTATTTT.